These 14 T cell receptor beta chains originate from one sample sequenced in a study of technical replicates of blood from several donors. Measured with immunoSEQ multiplex PCR; TCRdb has only the in-frame clones, and not every one. This table has roughly 100,000 clones, roughly 95% appearing once. The sequenced material came from T cells isolated from PBMCs. These receptors originate from a human donor in good health.

The chain joins TRBV28 to TRBJ2-1; TRBD2 matches at 10 bases. The germline gives CDR1 MDHEN, CDR2 SYDVKM. Unmatched junction bases numbered 3, after V lost 2 bases and J lost 5 bases. The length of the CDR3 is 15 residues. CDR3 in DNA: TGTGCCAGCAGTTTAAGGCTAGCGGGAGACAATGAGCAGTTCTTC. This codes for CASSLRLAGDNEQFF. Using reference TRBV28 and TRBJ2-1 for the parts outside the CDR3, the full variable domain is DVKVTQSSRYLVKRTGEKVFLECVQDMDHENMFWYRQDPGLGLRLIYFSYDVKMKEKGDIPEGYSVSREKKERFSLILESASTNQTSMYLCASSLRLAGDNEQFFGPGTRLTVL.

This clone appeared once. The chain links TRBV27 to TRBJ1-2, with a weak D call TRBD1 (6 bases). V was shortened by 2 bases and J by 4 bases, with 11 bases between the two germline ends. CDR3 length equals 14 residues. Germline lookup yields CDR1 MNHEY and CDR2 SMNVEV (reference sequence). For the CDR3, the DNA is TGTGCCAGCAGTTTAGGCAGGGGCGCCTATGGCTACACCTTC. It is translated as CASSLGRGAYGYTF.

This chain uses TRBV5-4 with TRBJ2-3; unclear D gene. CDR1 and CDR2 from the germline V gene are SGHNT and YYREEE (reference sequence). The CDR3 totals 15 residues. Trimming removed 1 base from V and 0 bases from J, with 9 bases in between. The DNA of the CDR3 is TGTGCCAGCAGCTTGTCGAACCTAAGCACAGATACGCAGTATTTT. Its protein product is CASSLSNLSTDTQYF.

This chain joins TRBV27 and TRBJ2-5; 9 nucleotides match TRBD1. TRBJ2-7 explains the end of the DNA better; the J call may be wrong. The CDR3 is 14 amino acids. The germline V gene encodes CDR1 MNHEY and CDR2 SMNVEV (reference sequence). CDR3 sequence reads: CASAGTGIPYEQYF. The CDR3 nucleotides read TGTGCCAGCGCCGGGACAGGGATCCCCTACGAGCAGTACTTC.

This clone has a single count. CDR3 bases: TGTGCCAGCAGTTCCACAGGGCACTCTGGAAACACCATATATTTT. Amino acid sequence: CASSSTGHSGNTIYF. J is TRBJ1-3 and V is TRBV27; D possibly corresponds to TRBD1 (6 bases). Trimming took 4 bases from V and 0 from J, leaving 10 bases between them. The CDR3 covers 15 residues. CDR1 is MNHEY and CDR2 is SMNVEV in the germline V gene (reference sequence).

This clone was counted a few times. The rearrangement joins TRBV6-1 to TRBJ2-4; D possibly corresponds to TRBD2 (6 bases). This CDR3 is 11 amino acids long. V was clipped by 3 bases and J by 14 bases, with 11 bases between them. Germline lookup yields CDR1 MNHNS and CDR2 SASEGT. This CDR3 is CASSDGGTKYF. The DNA of the CDR3 is TGTGCCAGCAGTGATGGGGGGACCAAGTACTTC.

V and J are TRBV19 and TRBJ2-3, with 9 positions matching TRBD1. This CDR3 is 15 amino acids long. CDR1 is LNHDA and CDR2 is SQIVND in the germline V gene (reference sequence). V was pared by 6 bases and J by 3 bases, with 7 bases of the junction left unmatched. CDR3 protein: CASRGDRAATDTQYF. The CDR3 coding sequence is TGTGCCAGTAGAGGGGACAGGGCCGCTACAGATACGCAGTATTTT. Variable domain in full (rest from reference TRBV19 and TRBJ2-3): DGGITQSPKYLFRKEGQNVTLSCEQNLNHDAMYWYRQDPGQGLRLIYYSQIVNDFQKGDIAEGYSVSREKKESFPLTVTSAQKNPTAFYLCASRGDRAATDTQYFGPGTRLTVL.

V is TRBV4-1 and J is TRBJ1-1, with 7 bases identical to TRBD1. The CDR3 contains 14 residues. The germline CDR1 and CDR2 sequences are MGHRA and YSYEKL. V gave up 3 bases and J gave up 3 bases; unmatched junction bases: 4. DNA for the CDR3: TGCGCCAGCAGCCAGAGACAGGGATACACTGAAGCTTTCTTT. Translating it yields CASSQRQGYTEAFF.

The genes are TRBV2 and TRBJ2-5, with 9 bases identical to TRBD2. Trimming cost V 6 bases and J 0 bases; bases outside gene matches: 8. The CDR3 spans 16 residues. Germline values: CDR1 SNHLY, CDR2 FYNNEI. The CDR3 DNA sequence: TGTGCCAGCAGGCGTAGCGGGGGTCTAGACCAAGAGACCCAGTACTTC. Its protein product is CASRRSGGLDQETQYF.

This chain links TRBV5-1 with TRBJ2-1; TRBD1 agrees at 8 bases. The CDR3 totals 14 residues. With V trimmed by 0 bases and J by 8 bases, 4 bases remained unmatched. Germline V CDR1 and CDR2: SGHRS, YFSETQ. CDR3 sequence reads: CASSLVAGGDEQFF. In DNA, the CDR3 is TGCGCCAGCAGCTTGGTGGCAGGGGGCGATGAGCAGTTCTTC.

This chain uses TRBV7-6 with TRBJ2-7; D perhaps matches TRBD2 (6 bases). The CDR3 extends over 16 amino acids. Germline CDR1 reads SGHVS; CDR2 reads FNYEAQ. V was trimmed by 1 base and J by 0 bases, leaving 13 bases between them. The CDR3 reads CASSLEAGPSSYEQYF. The CDR3 coding sequence is TGTGCCAGCAGCTTAGAGGCGGGACCGAGCTCCTACGAGCAGTACTTC.

This sequence joins TRBV4-1 and TRBJ1-5; 8 nucleotides line up with TRBD1. CDR1 and CDR2 from the germline V gene are MGHRA and YSYEKL. The length of the CDR3 is 16 residues. The V and J ends lost 2 bases and 4 bases, in that order; junction bases with no gene match: 7. The CDR3 coding sequence is TGCGCCAGCAGCCAACTCGACAGGGGACAGAATCAGCCCCAGCATTTT. Translating gives CASSQLDRGQNQPQHF.

This clone was counted once. The rearrangement uses TRBV2 and TRBJ1-3, with D maybe TRBD1 (6 bases). The length of the CDR3 is 15 residues. V was pared by 8 bases and J by 0 bases, with 14 bases between. Germline V gene data show CDR1 as SNHLY and CDR2 as FYNNEI. For the CDR3, the DNA is TGTGCCAGCCTCCCGGGACACTTCTCTGGAAACACCATATATTTT. It codes for CASLPGHFSGNTIYF.

The chain has TRBV18 and TRBJ2-3; possible D gene TRBD1, 6 bases. Trimming cost V 1 base and J 0 bases, with 8 bases left between them. The CDR3 spans 15 residues. Germline loops: CDR1 KGHSH, CDR2 LQKENI. The CDR3 region is CASSPRTDSTDTQYF. CDR3 coding DNA: TGTGCCAGCTCACCACGGACAGATAGCACAGATACGCAGTATTTT.